This entry features one T cell receptor beta chain sequence. What it recognizes is unknown. The entry originates in a study of follicular helper T cells after annual influenza vaccination. Study-wide results and limits: ICOS-CD38- cTfh most often held earlier Day 7 ICOS+CD38+ clones. Just roughly 9.5-20% of cells analyzed had recovered productive TCRB sequences.

TCRdb keeps only in-frame clones here, not all; method: immunoSEQ multiplex PCR. The data show roughly 15,000 clones, approximately 84% seen once. Time point reported: 2014-2015 season, 7 days after vaccination. Germline V gene sequence: CDR1 ENHRY, CDR2 SYGVKD. Trimming cost V 4 bases and J 6 bases; bases outside gene matches: 5. The CDR3 runs to 14 residues. This sequence joins TRBV10-3 and TRBJ2-3; 9 nucleotides line up with TRBD2. The sample here was CXCR5+ CD38- circulating T follicular helper cells from blood, taken 7 days after influenza vaccination. Subset noted: circulating Tfh, non-naive CD4+CXCR5+PD-1+ (ICOS+CD38+ or ICOS-CD38-). This receptor was identified in an adult who received the influenza vaccine. The CDR3 DNA reads as TGTGCCATCAGTGGGTCTAGCGGGGTTGATACGCAGTATTTT. As protein: CAISGSSGVDTQYF.